The source of this T cell receptor beta chain is a study of T-cell reconstitution after alpha-beta-depleted transplantation in children. Preparation of the TCRbeta library involved a method that used unique molecular identifiers. TCRdb itself ran the PCR reads through MiXCR, one entry per CDR3 protein. Here the sample spans 90,000 to 100,000 distinct CDR3 sequences, around a quarter being singletons. This clonotype was counted only a few times. Sequenced here: PBMCs, sampled before TCRalphabeta/CD19-depleted stem cell transplant. This receptor was obtained from a boy aged 2 to 10 with acute lymphoblastic leukemia, due to receive a stem cell transplant.

The CDR3 DNA follows: TGTGCCAGCAGTTTGTACCGAGACAGGGGGCGCAAGGAGACCCAGTACTTC. Its translation: CASSLYRDRGRKETQYF. This sequence joins TRBV27 and TRBJ2-5, with TRBD1 matching over 10 bases. Germline loops: CDR1 MNHEY, CDR2 SMNVEV (reference sequence). The CDR3 loop spans 17 amino acids. The ends lost 3 bases at V and 5 bases at J; junction bases unmatched: 12.